This T cell receptor beta chain comes out of a study of T-cell memory formation after mild COVID-19. About the study: Clustering of TCRs was largely donor specific.

This clonotype was recorded a few times. Its antigen is unknown. Points from the study as a whole: Second-wave clones that peaked on day 37 lacked confirmed SARS-CoV-2 specificity.

TCR alpha and TCR beta cDNA libraries with sample barcodes and UMIs came from 5'RACE using constant-segment primers. TCRdb recomputed calls from the 5' RACE reads with MiXCR, one row per CDR3 protein. The sample lists about 600,000 distinct CDR3 sequences, 20% to 25% seen once, with roughly 8.3% in the top ten. CDR1 and CDR2 (germline): SGHVS, FQNEAQ. Unmatched junction bases numbered 11, after V lost 5 bases and J lost 6 bases. The CDR3 consists of 16 residues. The sample was PBMCs or a T cell subset sorted from them (not recorded which). The chain carries TRBV7-8 and TRBJ2-1; 9 nucleotides align to TRBD1. This receptor was identified in an adult woman who had mild COVID-19 (a few samples of this study predate the infection). Cell type and time point are not known. CDR3 DNA sequence: TGTGCCAGCAGCCTACTACAGGGGGCCCCCCCCAATGAGCAGTTCTTC. This translates into CASSLLQGAPPNEQFF.